A selection of T cell receptor beta chains follows, all from one sample in a study of blood T cell repertoires in COVID-19. Generated by immunoSEQ multiplex PCR, the TCRdb table keeps only in-frame clones and is missing some. The table records about 280,000 clones, 88% of them present only once. The specimen sequenced was peripheral blood. Every receptor here comes from a man younger than 35 with active or convalescent COVID-19. Both conserved end residues are part of each CDR3. The order of the fields is V gene, J gene, D gene, clone size, CDR3 DNA, CDR3 protein. A D gene is named only where the DNA matches it firmly. Clone sizes are given selectively: once, few, many, or a class where the clone is expanded.

>TRBV24-1|TRBJ1-6|-|few
TGTGCCACCAGTGACCCTGCTAGAAATCGACAGGTAACAGTCCCGGCCTATTCACCCCTCCACTTT
CATSDPARNRQVTVPAYSPLHF
>TRBV12-3/TRBV12-4|TRBJ2-1|-|few
TGTGCCAGCAGTTCCGGAGGGAATGAGCAGTTCTTC
CASSSGGNEQFF
>TRBV6-6|TRBJ1-5|TRBD1|-
TGTGCCAGCAGTTACGGGGCAGGGGGGATTCAGCCCCAGCATTTT
CASSYGAGGIQPQHF
>TRBV15|TRBJ2-2|TRBD1|-
TGTGCCACCAGCAGAGATAGGGGGACAGGGGGCTCCGGGGAGCTGTTTTTT
CATSRDRGTGGSGELFF
>TRBV9|TRBJ2-3|-|-
TGTGCCAGCAGCGGTACCGTGGGCCGAGATACGCAGTATTTT
CASSGTVGRDTQYF
>TRBV6-5|TRBJ1-4|-|-
TGTGCCAGCGTCCTAGGAAACTGGCTGTTTTTT
CASVLGNWLFF
>TRBV5-5|TRBJ2-7|-|-
TGTGCCAGCAGCTTGACAGGGGGGGATTACGAGCAGTACTTC
CASSLTGGDYEQYF
>TRBV5-5|TRBJ1-1|TRBD1|-
TGTGCCAGCAGCTTTGGGGGACAGGCACGATCTGAAGCTTTCTTT
CASSFGGQARSEAFF
>TRBV2|TRBJ1-3|-|-
TGTGCCAGCAGTGATGGCAGCTCTGGAAACACCATATATTTT
CASSDGSSGNTIYF
>TRBV5-1|TRBJ1-1|-|once
TGCGCCAGCAGCCCACAGGGAACTGAAGCTTTCTTT
CASSPQGTEAFF
>TRBV7-9|TRBJ1-5|-|-
TGTGCCAGCAGCTCATGGACCGGGGGAAATCAGCCCCAGCATTTT
CASSSWTGGNQPQHF
>TRBV6-5|TRBJ2-5|TRBD1|-
TGTGCCAGCACCGGGGACAGGCGGGAGACCCAGTACTTC
CASTGDRRETQYF
>TRBV4-1|TRBJ1-1|TRBD1|-
TGCGCCAGCAGCCAAGAACCAACAGGGGACACTGAAGCTTTCTTT
CASSQEPTGDTEAFF
>TRBV25-1|TRBJ2-1|TRBD1|-
TGTGCCAGCAGTGAATGGGGCAGGGGGCAGAGTAACTACAATGAGCAGTTCTTC
CASSEWGRGQSNYNEQFF
>TRBV5-8|TRBJ2-2|TRBD1|-
TGTGCCAGCAGCCCAGGGGGCGCAAACACCGGGGAGCTGTTTTTT
CASSPGGANTGELFF
>TRBV20-1|TRBJ1-4|-|-
TGCAGTGCTAGAGATCGGGAAAAACTGTTTTTT
CSARDREKLFF
>TRBV7-6|TRBJ1-6|-|-
TGTGCCAGCAGCTTAGAAGGAGGGGATTATTCACCCCTCCACTTT
CASSLEGGDYSPLHF
>TRBV6-2/TRBV6-3|TRBJ2-7|TRBD1|-
TGTGCCAGCAGTCCCGGGACAGGGCTTAGCGAGCAGTACTTC
CASSPGTGLSEQYF
>TRBV5-1|TRBJ2-5|TRBD1|-
TGCGCCAGCAGCTTGGCGGGACAGGGGGGGGAGACCCAGTACTTC
CASSLAGQGGETQYF
>TRBV27|TRBJ2-3|TRBD2|-
TGTGCCAGCAGGAAAAGACTAGCGGGGTCCACAGATACGCAGTATTTT
CASRKRLAGSTDTQYF
>TRBV3-1/TRBV3-2|TRBJ2-7|-|-
TGTGCCAGCAGTCTCACGGCAGGGGAGCAGTACTTC
CASSLTAGEQYF
>TRBV10-1|TRBJ1-2|-|-
TGCGCCAGCAGTGAGAACAGAAACTATGGCTACACCTTC
CASSENRNYGYTF
>TRBV4-1|TRBJ1-6|TRBD1|-
TGCGCCAGCAGCCAAGATCCCGGACAGGGGTCACCCCTCCACTTT
CASSQDPGQGSPLHF
>TRBV7-2|TRBJ1-1|-|few
TGTGCCAGCAGAGAAGACATGAACACTGAAGCTTTCTTT
CASREDMNTEAFF
>TRBV6-5|TRBJ1-5|TRBD1|-
TGTGCCAGCAGTACAGGGGAAGATGGCAATCAGCCCCAGCATTTT
CASSTGEDGNQPQHF
>TRBV5-6|TRBJ1-5|-|-
TGTGCCAGCAGCTTGGGACTCAATCAGCCCCAGCATTTT
CASSLGLNQPQHF
>TRBV18|TRBJ2-7|-|-
TGTGCCAGCTCACCACCGGTGGGCAACGAGCAGTACTTC
CASSPPVGNEQYF
>TRBV6-2/TRBV6-3|TRBJ1-6|TRBD1|once
TGTGCCAGCAGTATACCGGGACAGGGTAGATCACCCCTCCACTTT
CASSIPGQGRSPLHF
>TRBV18|TRBJ1-2|-|-
TGTGCCAGCTCACCGGACGGAGGCTATGGCTACACCTTC
CASSPDGGYGYTF
>TRBV12-5|TRBJ1-2|-|-
TGTGCTAGTGCCCCCTATGCCTTGGATGGCTACACCTTC
CASAPYALDGYTF
>TRBV2|TRBJ1-4|-|once
TGTGCCAGCAGTAGGGGTCCTAATGAAAAACTGTTTTTT
CASSRGPNEKLFF
>TRBV2|TRBJ1-2|TRBD1|-
TGTGCCAGCAGTCTTCGGACAGGGCGGATAAACTATGGCTACACCTTC
CASSLRTGRINYGYTF
>TRBV18|TRBJ2-3|-|-
TGTGCCAGCTCACCCCCGGGACAAGCCACAGATACGCAGTATTTT
CASSPPGQATDTQYF
>TRBV4-3|TRBJ2-3|-|-
TGCGCCAGCAGCCCGAGGGTCACAGATACGCAGTATTTT
CASSPRVTDTQYF
>TRBV5-8|TRBJ1-5|TRBD1|-
TGTGCCAGCAGCGCCGGGACAGATAGCAATCAGCCCCAGCATTTT
CASSAGTDSNQPQHF
>TRBV9|TRBJ2-2|-|-
TGTGCCAGCAGCCTTAACACCGGGGAGCTGTTTTTT
CASSLNTGELFF
>TRBV10-3|TRBJ1-2|TRBD1|-
TGTGCCATCAGTAACCGGGACAGGGGGCACGCGAATGGCTACACCTTC
CAISNRDRGHANGYTF
>TRBV6-5|TRBJ1-2|-|-
TGTGCCAGCAGTTACTCGACGGGAGACTATGGCTACACCTTC
CASSYSTGDYGYTF
>TRBV27|TRBJ2-2|-|-
TGTGCCAGCGCTGTCGGCGGTGGCACCGGGGAGCTGTTTTTT
CASAVGGGTGELFF
>TRBV5-1|TRBJ2-7|TRBD1|-
TGCGCCAGCAGCTCGGCAGGACAGGGGCTCGAGCAGTACTTC
CASSSAGQGLEQYF
>TRBV3-1/TRBV3-2|TRBJ2-1|TRBD2|-
TGTGCCAGCAGCCAGCGGACTAGCGGGGGGGACTTGAGGGACAATGAGCAGTTCTTC
CASSQRTSGGDLRDNEQFF
>TRBV10-3|TRBJ1-1|-|-
TGTGCCATAACTTACGCGGTGAACACTGAAGCTTTCTTT
CAITYAVNTEAFF
>TRBV24-1|TRBJ2-3|-|-
TGTGCCACCAGCGACCCGCGGCGCACAGATACGCAGTATTTT
CATSDPRRTDTQYF
>TRBV5-6|TRBJ1-2|TRBD1|-
TGTGCCAGCAGCCCGGACAGGGCATATGGCTACACCTTC
CASSPDRAYGYTF